The clone carrying this T cell receptor (beta chain) was detected only a few times. Germline values: CDR1 SGHNT, CDR2 YYREEE (reference sequence). Trimming took 0 bases from V and 0 from J, leaving 13 bases between them. The CDR3 is made up of 17 amino acids. The source of the sample is a study of blood T cells in healthy people across ages. Through a sample-barcoded 5' primer and a J-beta primer mix, a second PCR was run for roughly 6 to 12 cycles. TCRdb analysed the 5' RACE reads with MiXCR anew, one entry per CDR3 protein. The data hold roughly 550,000 distinct CDR3 sequences, with about 24% observed a single time. A further study also used this sample, focusing on T cells of mothers and their children. As that study records: Mothers gave over 8.5 million TCR beta CDR3 reads each, and children several million each.

The chain links TRBV5-4 to TRBJ2-1; possibly TRBD1 or TRBD2 for D (5 bases each). The receptor was isolated from a boy between 10 and 17 years old in good health. Sequenced material: blood. The chain's CDR3 is CASSLEAARGSYNEQFF. Written as DNA, the CDR3 is TGTGCCAGCAGCTTGGAGGCGGCGAGGGGCTCCTACAATGAGCAGTTCTTC.